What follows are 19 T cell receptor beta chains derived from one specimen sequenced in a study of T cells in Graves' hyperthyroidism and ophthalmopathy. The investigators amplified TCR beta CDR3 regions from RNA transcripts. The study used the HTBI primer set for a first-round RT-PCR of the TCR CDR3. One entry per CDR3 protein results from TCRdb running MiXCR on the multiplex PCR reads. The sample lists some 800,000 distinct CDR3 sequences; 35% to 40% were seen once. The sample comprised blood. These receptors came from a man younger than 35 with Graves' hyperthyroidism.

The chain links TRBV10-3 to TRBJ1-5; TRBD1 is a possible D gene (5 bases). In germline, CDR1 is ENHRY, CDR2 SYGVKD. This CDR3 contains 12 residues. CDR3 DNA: TGTGCTAGAGGCCAGGGTTATCAGCCCCAGCATTTT. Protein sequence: CARGQGYQPQHF.

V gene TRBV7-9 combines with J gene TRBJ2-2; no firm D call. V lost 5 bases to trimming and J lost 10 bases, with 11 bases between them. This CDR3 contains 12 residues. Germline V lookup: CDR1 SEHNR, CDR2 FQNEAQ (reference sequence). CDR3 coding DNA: TGTGCCAGCAGCCAAGTCCCAGAGGAGCTGTTTTTT. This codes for CASSQVPEELFF.

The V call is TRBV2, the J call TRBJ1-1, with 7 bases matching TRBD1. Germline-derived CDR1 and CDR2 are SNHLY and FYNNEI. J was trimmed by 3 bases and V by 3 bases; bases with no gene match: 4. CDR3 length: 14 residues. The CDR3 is CASSEQGEYTEAFF. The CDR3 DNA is TGTGCCAGCAGTGAGCAGGGGGAATACACTGAAGCTTTCTTT.

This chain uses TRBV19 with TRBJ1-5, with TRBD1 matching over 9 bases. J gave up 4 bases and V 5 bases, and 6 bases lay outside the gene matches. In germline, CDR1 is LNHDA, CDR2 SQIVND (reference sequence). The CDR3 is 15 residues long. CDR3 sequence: CASSRTGAPNQPQHF. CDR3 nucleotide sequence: TGTGCCAGTAGTCGGACAGGGGCCCCAAATCAGCCCCAGCATTTT.

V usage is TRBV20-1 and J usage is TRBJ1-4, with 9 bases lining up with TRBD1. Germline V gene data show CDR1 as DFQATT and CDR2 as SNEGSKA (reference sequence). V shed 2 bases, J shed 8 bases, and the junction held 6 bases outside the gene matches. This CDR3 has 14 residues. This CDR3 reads CSARLQGAGEKLFF. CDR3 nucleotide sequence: TGCAGTGCTAGATTACAGGGGGCGGGAGAAAAACTGTTTTTT.

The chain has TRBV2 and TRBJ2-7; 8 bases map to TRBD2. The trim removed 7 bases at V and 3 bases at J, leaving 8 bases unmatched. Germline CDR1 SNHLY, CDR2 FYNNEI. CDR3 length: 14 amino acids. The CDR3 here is CASTRGAGGYEQYF. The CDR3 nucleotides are TGTGCCAGCACCCGGGGGGCGGGAGGCTACGAGCAGTACTTC.

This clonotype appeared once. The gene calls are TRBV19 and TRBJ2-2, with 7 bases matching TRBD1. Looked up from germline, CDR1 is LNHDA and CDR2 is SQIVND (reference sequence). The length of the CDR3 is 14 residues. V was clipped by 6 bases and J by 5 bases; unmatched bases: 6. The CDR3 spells CASRPGGHTGELFF. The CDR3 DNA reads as TGTGCCAGTAGACCAGGGGGTCATACCGGGGAGCTGTTTTTT.

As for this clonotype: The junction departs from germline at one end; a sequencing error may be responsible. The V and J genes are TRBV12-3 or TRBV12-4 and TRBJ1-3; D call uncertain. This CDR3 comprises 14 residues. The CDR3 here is CASSLDWSGSTIYF. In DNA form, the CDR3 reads TGTGCCAGCAGTTTGGATTGGAGTGGAAGCACCATATATTTT.

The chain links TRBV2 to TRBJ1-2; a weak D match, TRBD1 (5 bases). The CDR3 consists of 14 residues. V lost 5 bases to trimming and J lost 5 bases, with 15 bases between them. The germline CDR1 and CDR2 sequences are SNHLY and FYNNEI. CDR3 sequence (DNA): TGTGCCAGCAGTTCTCGGGGCAGTGAATATGGCTACACCTTC. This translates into CASSSRGSEYGYTF.

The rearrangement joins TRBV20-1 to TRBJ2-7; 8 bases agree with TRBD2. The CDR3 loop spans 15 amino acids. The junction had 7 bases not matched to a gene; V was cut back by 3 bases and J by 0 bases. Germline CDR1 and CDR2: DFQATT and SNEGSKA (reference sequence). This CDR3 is CSARDPSGSSYEQYF. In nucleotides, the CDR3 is TGCAGTGCTAGGGATCCCAGCGGGAGCTCCTACGAGCAGTACTTC.

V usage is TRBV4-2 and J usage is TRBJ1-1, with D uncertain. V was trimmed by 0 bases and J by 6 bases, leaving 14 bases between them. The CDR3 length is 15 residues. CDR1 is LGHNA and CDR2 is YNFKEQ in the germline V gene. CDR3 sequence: CASSQDRAGKAEAFF. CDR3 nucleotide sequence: TGTGCCAGCAGCCAAGATCGGGCTGGCAAGGCTGAAGCTTTCTTT.

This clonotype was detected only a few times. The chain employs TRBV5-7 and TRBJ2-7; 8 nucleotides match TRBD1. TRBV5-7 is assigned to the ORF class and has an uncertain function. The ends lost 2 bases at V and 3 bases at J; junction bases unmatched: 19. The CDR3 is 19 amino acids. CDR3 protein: CASSFVTGTGPRALYEQYF. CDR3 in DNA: TGTGCCAGCAGCTTCGTAACCGGGACAGGCCCAAGGGCACTCTACGAGCAGTACTTC.

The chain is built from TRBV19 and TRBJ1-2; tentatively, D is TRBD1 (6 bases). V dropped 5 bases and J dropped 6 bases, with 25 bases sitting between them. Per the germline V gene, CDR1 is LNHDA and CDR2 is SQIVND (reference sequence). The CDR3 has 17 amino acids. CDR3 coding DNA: TGTGCCAGTAGTCCCCCCGGGGGCAAAGGGGCGATAAATGGCTACACCTTC. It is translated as CASSPPGGKGAINGYTF.

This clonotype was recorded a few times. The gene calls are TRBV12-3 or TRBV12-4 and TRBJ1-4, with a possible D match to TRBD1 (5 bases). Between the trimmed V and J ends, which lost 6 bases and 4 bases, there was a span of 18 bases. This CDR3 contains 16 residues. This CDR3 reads CASSHSLGRLNEKLFF. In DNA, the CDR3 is TGTGCCAGCAGCCACTCATTGGGACGGCTTAATGAAAAACTGTTTTTT.

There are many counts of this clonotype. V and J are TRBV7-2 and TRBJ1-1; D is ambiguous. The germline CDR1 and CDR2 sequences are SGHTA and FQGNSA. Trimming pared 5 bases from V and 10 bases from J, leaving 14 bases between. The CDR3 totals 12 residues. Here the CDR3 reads CASSQWGRGAFF. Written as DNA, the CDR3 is TGTGCCAGCAGCCAATGGGGTAGAGGAGCTTTCTTT.

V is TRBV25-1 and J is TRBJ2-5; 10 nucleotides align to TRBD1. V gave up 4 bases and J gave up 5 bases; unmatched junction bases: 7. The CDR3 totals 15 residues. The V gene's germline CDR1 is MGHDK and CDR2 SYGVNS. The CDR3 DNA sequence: TGTGCCAGCAGTGGTCCTGGACAGGGGGTGGAGACCCAGTACTTC. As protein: CASSGPGQGVETQYF.

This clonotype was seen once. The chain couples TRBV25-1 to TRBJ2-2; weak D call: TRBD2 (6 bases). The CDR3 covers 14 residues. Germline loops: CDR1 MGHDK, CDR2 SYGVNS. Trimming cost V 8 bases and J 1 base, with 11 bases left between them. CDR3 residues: CASGRLENTGELFF. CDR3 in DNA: TGTGCCAGCGGGAGGTTGGAGAACACCGGGGAGCTGTTTTTT.

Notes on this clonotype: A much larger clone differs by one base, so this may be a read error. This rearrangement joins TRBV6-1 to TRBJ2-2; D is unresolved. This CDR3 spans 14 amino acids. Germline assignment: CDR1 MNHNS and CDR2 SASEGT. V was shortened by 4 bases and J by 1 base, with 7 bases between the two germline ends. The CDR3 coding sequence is TGTGCCAGCAGTGGGACGGAGAACACCGGGGAGCTGTTTTTT. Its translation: CASSGTENTGELFF.

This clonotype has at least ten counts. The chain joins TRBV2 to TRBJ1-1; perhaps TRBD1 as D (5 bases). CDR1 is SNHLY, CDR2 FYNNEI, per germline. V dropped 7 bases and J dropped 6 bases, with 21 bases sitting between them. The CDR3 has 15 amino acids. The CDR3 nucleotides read TGTGCCAGCATTCGTATCCAGACAGATTGGGCTGAAGCTTTCTTT. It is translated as CASIRIQTDWAEAFF. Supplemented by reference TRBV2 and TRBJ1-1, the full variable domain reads EPEVTQTPSHQVTQMGQEVILRCVPISNHLYFYWYRQILGQKVEFLVSFYNNEISEKSEIFDDQFSVERPDGSNFTLKIRSTKLEDSAMYFCASIRIQTDWAEAFFGQGTRLTVV.